Listed below are T cell receptor beta chains from one sample, sequenced in a study of T cell responses to AZD1222 COVID-19 vaccine. Profiled with immunoSEQ multiplex PCR; TCRdb holds only in-frame clones, not every one. The table has 150,000 or so clones, approximately 90% seen once. The sample here was peripheral blood, taken on day 0 of AZD1222 vaccination. The receptors here all came from an adult in good health. CDR3s include the opening cysteine and the closing phenylalanine or tryptophan. A D gene is named only where the DNA matches it firmly. The size of a clone is reported for some rows only, either as once, few or many, or as a class for expanded clones.

V gene,J gene,clone size,D gene,CDR3 DNA,CDR3 protein
TRBV3-1/TRBV3-2,TRBJ2-5,NA,NA,TGTGCCAGCAGCCCCCCGGGACAAGAGACCCAGTACTTC,CASSPPGQETQYF
TRBV18,TRBJ1-4,few,TRBD1,TGTGCCAGCTTAGGGGGCGAATCTAATGAAAAACTGTTTTTT,CASLGGESNEKLFF
TRBV5-4,TRBJ1-6,NA,NA,TGTGCCAGCAGCTGGTTGGGCGCTAATTCACCCCTCCACTTT,CASSWLGANSPLHF
TRBV19,TRBJ1-5,NA,NA,TGTGCCAGTAGTATAGTACAGGGAGATCAGCCCCAGCATTTT,CASSIVQGDQPQHF
TRBV5-5,TRBJ2-7,NA,NA,TGTGCCAGCAGCTTGGATTGGTCAGTTTTGTACGAGCAGTACTTC,CASSLDWSVLYEQYF
TRBV6-5,TRBJ1-2,NA,NA,TGTGCCAGCAGTTTAAAGGCTGGCTATGGCTACACCTTC,CASSLKAGYGYTF
TRBV29-1,TRBJ1-1,NA,TRBD1,TGCAGCGTTGAAAGTTGGGCAGGGGGAGATGAAGCTTTCTTT,CSVESWAGGDEAFF
TRBV6-2/TRBV6-3,TRBJ2-3,NA,NA,TGTGCCAGCAGTTACAATGGGGATACGCAGTATTTT,CASSYNGDTQYF
TRBV5-7,TRBJ1-3,few,NA,TGTGCCAGCAGCCCTTTGCGTGGGGGACACTCTGGAAACACCATATATTTT,CASSPLRGGHSGNTIYF
TRBV6-5,TRBJ1-5,NA,NA,TGTGCCAGCAACCCCCAGGGGACCGGTCAGCCCCAGCATTTT,CASNPQGTGQPQHF
TRBV3-1/TRBV3-2,TRBJ2-1,NA,TRBD2,TGTGCCAGCACCGGACTAGCGGGGTTAGGTGAGCAGTTCTTC,CASTGLAGLGEQFF
TRBV5-1,TRBJ2-7,NA,TRBD1,TGCGCCAGCAGCACCCTTGGATCCGGGACAGGGGCATCGGGGGAGCAGTACTTC,CASSTLGSGTGASGEQYF
TRBV28,TRBJ1-2,NA,TRBD1,TGTGCCAGCAGTCGAACAGGGGGCGCATATGGCTACACCTTC,CASSRTGGAYGYTF
TRBV10-1,TRBJ1-2,NA,NA,TGCGCCAGCAGTGACCGGGCAGGGAGCGGCTACACCTTC,CASSDRAGSGYTF
TRBV19,TRBJ2-7,NA,NA,TGTGCCAGTAGTCCCTCCGGGACTTCATCGACGCAGTACTTC,CASSPSGTSSTQYF
TRBV2,TRBJ2-5,NA,NA,TGTGCCAGCAGCGCTAGGACAGTTCGACCAACGGAGACCCAGTACTTC,CASSARTVRPTETQYF
TRBV6-5,TRBJ1-3,NA,NA,TGTGCCAGCAGTAGGGGGTCATTTGGAAACACCATATATTTT,CASSRGSFGNTIYF
TRBV14,TRBJ2-3,NA,NA,TGTGCCAGCAGCCAAGGATCGCAACATACGCAGTATTTT,CASSQGSQHTQYF
TRBV19,TRBJ2-7,NA,NA,TGTGCCAGTAGTACGGCCCCAGGGTTCGAGCAGTACTTC,CASSTAPGFEQYF
TRBV4-3,TRBJ1-1,NA,TRBD1,TGCGCCAGCAGCCAAACAGGGGACACTGAAGCTTTCTTT,CASSQTGDTEAFF
TRBV2,TRBJ2-7,NA,TRBD1,TGTGCCAGCAGTGAGGACAGGGGAGGGGCCTACGAGCAGTACTTC,CASSEDRGGAYEQYF
TRBV19,TRBJ1-1,NA,NA,TGTGCCAGTAGTGTTTTCGGGGTAGCGAACACTGAAGCTTTCTTT,CASSVFGVANTEAFF
TRBV6-2/TRBV6-3,TRBJ2-3,NA,NA,TGTGCCAGCAGTTACCAAAGCGGGCCCACCTACACAGATACGCAGTATTTT,CASSYQSGPTYTDTQYF
TRBV4-1,TRBJ2-1,NA,NA,TGCGCCAGCAGCCAAGATACAGTAAGGTTCTTC,CASSQDTVRFF
TRBV5-1,TRBJ2-7,NA,NA,TGCGCCAGCAGCTTTGGCCAGGGGCCCTACGAGCAGTACTTC,CASSFGQGPYEQYF
TRBV7-2,TRBJ1-6,NA,NA,TGTGCCAGCAGGCACACAGGGAAGGGTTCACCCCTCCACTTT,CASRHTGKGSPLHF
TRBV7-2,TRBJ1-6,NA,TRBD1,TGTGCCAGCAGTTCTGGGACAGGGAGCAATTCACCCCTCCACTTT,CASSSGTGSNSPLHF
TRBV11-2,TRBJ2-3,NA,NA,TGTGCCAGCAGCTTAGTTTCTACCGCCGATACGCAGTATTTT,CASSLVSTADTQYF
TRBV6-5,TRBJ2-7,NA,TRBD2,TGTGCCAGCAGGCGATCTAGCGGAAGCTCCTACGAGCAGTACTTC,CASRRSSGSSYEQYF
TRBV29-1,TRBJ1-5,NA,TRBD1,TGCAGCGCTTCAGGGGGCCGAAGCAATCAGCCCCAGCATTTT,CSASGGRSNQPQHF
TRBV29-1,TRBJ2-1,NA,NA,TGCAGCTCCGGGGGAGGCAACACGGGCTACAATGAGCAGTTCTTC,CSSGGGNTGYNEQFF
TRBV7-6,TRBJ2-7,NA,NA,TGTGCCAGCAGCTTAGGATCGAGGACAGCGCGCTCCTACGAGCAGTACTTC,CASSLGSRTARSYEQYF
TRBV4-3,TRBJ2-2,NA,NA,TGCGCCAGCAGCCAAGATCGACGCCCCGGGGAGCTGTTTTTT,CASSQDRRPGELFF
TRBV10-3,TRBJ2-7,few,TRBD2,TGTGCCATCTCCTATGCGGGAGGGGGAGGCGAGCAGTACTTC,CAISYAGGGGEQYF
TRBV4-3,TRBJ2-7,NA,NA,TGCGCCAGCAGCCAAGTATCCTTCGGGGTGCAGTACTTC,CASSQVSFGVQYF
TRBV4-3,TRBJ2-7,NA,NA,TGCGCCAGCAGCCAAAGGGCAGGGGCCCCCTACGAGCAGTACTTC,CASSQRAGAPYEQYF
TRBV18,TRBJ1-2,NA,NA,TGTGCCAGCTCACCAGCTCGGGCGAGTGGCTACACCTTC,CASSPARASGYTF
TRBV7-9,TRBJ2-7,NA,NA,TGTGCCAGCAGCACCACAGTTTCCTACGAGCAGTACTTC,CASSTTVSYEQYF
TRBV4-1,TRBJ1-3,NA,TRBD1,TGCGCCAGCAGCCGAGGGGGCCTAATTCTCTCTGGAAACACCATATATTTT,CASSRGGLILSGNTIYF